These 28 T cell receptor beta chains were sequenced from one sample in a study of regulatory T cells (dated by TCRdb to 2016 to 2018). The library was prepared using the immunoSEQ multiplex PCR assay. In the multiplex PCR, 52 forward TRBV primers and 13 reverse TRBJ primers were used, and assay-based and computational corrections were applied for amplification bias. TCRdb holds this immuneACCESS table with in-frame rearrangements only. Some clones are missing; in checked studies, unresolved V genes explain under half, and the rest has no known cause. Across this sample there are around 10,000 clones, with around 82% seen only once. Clones ranked in the top ten supply about 11% of the sample. The sequenced sample was CD8+ T cells sorted from blood. These receptors all stem from a person aged 18-30 years with CD3G deficiency.

The chain joins TRBV6-1 to TRBJ2-5; tentatively, D is TRBD1 or TRBD2 (6 bases each). The J call is in doubt because the DNA end fits TRBJ2-7 better. This CDR3 contains 15 residues. CDR1 is MNHNS, CDR2 SASEGT, per germline. CDR3 in DNA: TGTGCCAGCAGTAAACTCCCGGAGGGGACAAACGAGCAGTACTTC. Translating gives CASSKLPEGTNEQYF.

The V and J genes are TRBV7-9 and TRBJ2-5, with D tentatively TRBD1 (6 bases). Germline-derived CDR1 and CDR2 are SEHNR and FQNEAQ (reference sequence). The CDR3 totals 17 residues. Trimming left V 1 base short and J 2 bases short, with 17 bases between. Here the CDR3 reads CASSLGWAGEGQETQYF. The CDR3, as DNA: TGTGCCAGCAGCTTAGGATGGGCAGGGGAAGGACAAGAGACCCAGTACTTC.

The chain is built from TRBV6-6 and TRBJ2-7; D tentatively reads TRBD1 or TRBD2 (6 bases each). V was trimmed by 6 bases and J by 5 bases, leaving 11 bases between them. CDR1 MNHNY and CDR2 SVGAGI come from the germline V gene (reference sequence). The CDR3 has 12 amino acids. CDR3 bases: TGTGCCAGCAGGGAGGGGGGCCACGAGCAGTACTTC. Amino acid sequence: CASREGGHEQYF.

The chain recombines TRBV25-1 with TRBJ2-1; D might be TRBD2 (6 bases). Trimming cost V 5 bases and J 9 bases, with 26 bases left between them. CDR3 length: 17 amino acids. CDR1 and CDR2 from the germline V gene are MGHDK and SYGVNS. The CDR3 bases are TGTGCCAGCAGTACTCAACGGGGGACCTCGACCTTATTTGAGCAGTTCTTC. Its translation is CASSTQRGTSTLFEQFF. Looking up the rest from reference TRBV25-1 and TRBJ2-1 gives the full variable domain: EADIYQTPRYLVIGTGKKITLECSQTMGHDKMYWYQQDPGMELHLIHYSYGVNSTEKGDLSSESTVSRIRTEHFPLTLESARPSHTSQYLCASSTQRGTSTLFEQFFGPGTRLTVL.

V usage is TRBV27 and J usage is TRBJ2-3, with 8 bases that match TRBD1. Unmatched junction bases numbered 11, after V lost 5 bases and J lost 7 bases. Germline V gives CDR1 MNHEY, CDR2 SMNVEV (reference sequence). The CDR3 spans 15 residues. The chain's CDR3 is CASSPGQGPRNTQYF. In DNA, the CDR3 is TGTGCCAGCAGTCCAGGACAGGGACCAAGGAATACGCAGTATTTT.

The chain has TRBV4-1 and TRBJ1-1; possible D gene TRBD1, 6 bases. V shed 1 base and J shed 1 base, with 10 bases lying between them. CDR3 size: 15 residues. Germline loops: CDR1 MGHRA, CDR2 YSYEKL. The DNA of the CDR3 is TGCGCCAGCAGCCAAGCTCCCAGGGGGAACACTGAAGCTTTCTTT. Translating it yields CASSQAPRGNTEAFF.

This clone was counted a few times. The V call is TRBV6-1, the J call TRBJ1-5; 8 nucleotides line up with TRBD1. Trimming at V came to 2 bases and at J to 4 bases, leaving 7 bases not matched to a gene. CDR3 length: 16 residues. Germline assignment: CDR1 MNHNS and CDR2 SASEGT. This CDR3 is CASSEYLRDRNQPQHF. In DNA, the CDR3 is TGTGCCAGCAGTGAATATCTCCGGGACAGGAATCAGCCCCAGCATTTT.

The chain uses TRBV7-9 and TRBJ2-7; D is ambiguous. This CDR3 comprises 14 residues. Trimming removed 4 bases from V and 2 bases from J, with 12 bases in between. CDR1 SEHNR and CDR2 FQNEAQ come from the germline V gene (reference sequence). CDR3 sequence (DNA): TGTGCCAGCAGCTCGGAGATAAACCCCTACGAGCAGTACTTC. Translating it yields CASSSEINPYEQYF.

This clone has only one observation. The V call is TRBV28, the J call TRBJ1-4; D remains unclear. CDR3 length equals 14 residues. The germline gives CDR1 MDHEN, CDR2 SYDVKM. V dropped 6 bases and J dropped 8 bases, with 16 bases sitting between them. Written as DNA, the CDR3 is TGTGCCAGCAGGAGACATGCCCGACGGGAAAAACTGTTTTTT. It codes for CASRRHARREKLFF. Full variable domain (remainder filled in from reference TRBV28 and TRBJ1-4): DVKVTQSSRYLVKRTGEKVFLECVQDMDHENMFWYRQDPGLGLRLIYFSYDVKMKEKGDIPEGYSVSREKKERFSLILESASTNQTSMYLCASRRHARREKLFFGSGTQLSVL.

This chain joins TRBV28 and TRBJ2-7; 10 positions match TRBD1. This CDR3 is built from 14 residues. V lost 4 bases to trimming and J lost 6 bases; unmatched junction nucleotides: 6. Germline CDR1 MDHEN, CDR2 SYDVKM. CDR3 region: CASSWPGQGTEQYF. For the CDR3, the DNA is TGTGCCAGCAGTTGGCCGGGACAGGGGACCGAGCAGTACTTC. Drawing the rest from reference TRBV28 and TRBJ2-7, the complete variable domain is DVKVTQSSRYLVKRTGEKVFLECVQDMDHENMFWYRQDPGLGLRLIYFSYDVKMKEKGDIPEGYSVSREKKERFSLILESASTNQTSMYLCASSWPGQGTEQYFGPGTRLTVT.

The chain employs TRBV5-1 and TRBJ2-2; tentatively, D is TRBD1 or TRBD2 (6 bases each). Trimming cost V 0 bases and J 4 bases, with 13 bases left between them. Germline V CDR1 and CDR2: SGHRS, YFSETQ. The CDR3 extends over 16 amino acids. The CDR3 DNA sequence: TGCGCCAGCAGCTTGGGCGACGGAGGGGGCACCGGGGAGCTGTTTTTT. Its protein product is CASSLGDGGGTGELFF.

By frequency in the sample, this clone is medium-sized (0.01 to 0.1%). The chain joins TRBV27 to TRBJ1-5; D ambiguous. Between the trimmed V and J ends, which lost 0 bases and 5 bases, there was a span of 5 bases. The CDR3 is 13 amino acids. CDR1 and CDR2 from the germline V gene are MNHEY and SMNVEV (reference sequence). Here the CDR3 DNA reads TGTGCCAGCAGTTTATCCCCCTATCAGCCCCAGCATTTT. This codes for CASSLSPYQPQHF.

This clone has more than one count but fewer than ten. The chain employs TRBV6-1 and TRBJ2-5; D perhaps matches TRBD1 (6 bases). The CDR3 runs 16 residues. V lost 2 bases and J 2 bases, leaving 15 bases between the germline ends. The V gene's germline CDR1 is MNHNS and CDR2 SASEGT. The CDR3 DNA is TGTGCCAGCAGTGAATCCAGGGGAAGGGTACAAGAGACCCAGTACTTC. It is translated as CASSESRGRVQETQYF.

The chain recombines TRBV21-1 with TRBJ1-5; the table calls TRBD1, which could not be checked here. TRBV21-1 is tagged as a pseudogene. This CDR3 is built from 16 residues. CDR3 loop: CASSKGTDHEDQPQHF. The CDR3 DNA reads TGTGCCAGCAGCAAGGGGACAGATCATGAGGATCAGCCCCAGCATTTT.

This clone has a single count. V gene TRBV7-9 combines with J gene TRBJ1-1; D uncertain. The V and J ends lost 1 base and 11 bases respectively, with 11 bases between them. The germline V gene has CDR1 SEHNR and CDR2 FQNEAQ (reference sequence). The CDR3 is 12 residues long. The CDR3 sequence is CASSLVGSAAFF. The CDR3 DNA reads TGTGCCAGCAGCTTAGTCGGCTCAGCGGCTTTCTTT.

The chain carries TRBV21-1 and TRBJ1-3. TRBV21-1 is marked as a pseudogene. The CDR3 spans 15 residues. CDR3 sequence: CASSKNRGNGNTIYF. The CDR3 nucleotides read TGTGCCAGCAGCAAAAACCGGGGAAATGGAAACACCATATATTTT.

Points on this clone: An end of the junction differs from the germline gene, which may be a read error. The rearrangement joins TRBV7-9 to TRBJ2-1; D gene uncertain. The CDR3 totals 12 residues. The V gene's germline CDR1 is SEHNR and CDR2 FQNEAQ (reference sequence). CDR3 nucleotides: TGTGCCAGCAGCGCGGTCCCCGGTCCCAGGATCTTC. It specifies CASSAVPGPRIF. The full variable domain, rest sourced from reference TRBV7-9 and TRBJ2-1, is DTGVSQNPRHKITKRGQNVTFRCDPISEHNRLYWYRQTLGQGPEFLTYFQNEAQLEKSRLLSDRFSAERPKGSFSTLEIQRTEQGDSAMYLCASSAVPGPRIFGPGTRLTVL.

The chain couples TRBV27 to TRBJ2-7, with D perhaps matching TRBD2 (6 bases). The ends were cut back, 6 bases at V and 4 bases at J, with 13 bases in the middle. The germline CDR1 and CDR2 sequences are MNHEY and SMNVEV (reference sequence). CDR3 length equals 13 residues. DNA of the CDR3: TGTGCCAGCAGCCCAGGGACTGGATACGAGCAGTACTTC. Translation gives CASSPGTGYEQYF.

V and J are TRBV28 and TRBJ2-3; D not resolved. With 7 bases removed from V and 5 bases from J, the gap between germline ends came to 10 bases. CDR1 is MDHEN and CDR2 is SYDVKM in the germline V gene. The CDR3 contains 12 residues. As DNA, the CDR3 is TGTGCCAGCAACGATTCGGAAGATACGCAGTATTTT. It is translated as CASNDSEDTQYF.

This clone was seen a handful of times. The V call is TRBV28, the J call TRBJ2-1; a weak D match, TRBD2 (5 bases). V was cut by 0 bases and J by 9 bases, with 12 bases left in between. Germline loops: CDR1 MDHEN, CDR2 SYDVKM. The CDR3 covers 14 residues. The CDR3 here is CASSLWGRTGEQFF. In nucleotides, the CDR3 is TGTGCCAGCAGTTTATGGGGGAGAACGGGTGAGCAGTTCTTC.

The genes are TRBV7-8 and TRBJ2-1; D unresolved. The V end was cut by 3 bases, the J end by 10 bases, with 25 bases between. CDR3 size: 17 residues. CDR1 and CDR2 (germline): SGHVS, FQNEAQ. The CDR3 DNA is TGTGCCAGCAGCTTTAAGACACAGCAAATCGCTGACCAGGAGCAGTTCTTC. Residues: CASSFKTQQIADQEQFF.

In this sample, this clone turned up once. V and J are TRBV7-8 and TRBJ2-5; 12 positions match TRBD2. Trimming at V came to 1 base and at J to 5 bases, leaving 2 bases not matched to a gene. The CDR3 loop spans 15 amino acids. Per germline, CDR1 SGHVS and CDR2 FQNEAQ. The CDR3 is CASSLGTSGKETQYF. The CDR3 DNA reads TGTGCCAGCAGCTTAGGGACTAGCGGGAAGGAGACCCAGTACTTC.

This chain links TRBV10-3 with TRBJ2-1, with 7 positions matching TRBD2. This CDR3 is 14 amino acids long. CDR1 is ENHRY, CDR2 SYGVKD, per germline. V shed 3 bases, J shed 10 bases, and the junction held 9 bases outside the gene matches. The CDR3 DNA reads TGTGCCATCAGTGACCACGGCACTAGCGCGGAGCAGTTCTTC. This encodes CAISDHGTSAEQFF.

This chain joins TRBV28 and TRBJ2-1, with D perhaps TRBD2 (5 bases). Trimming removed 7 bases at V and 0 bases at J, with 13 bases between. Germline V gene data show CDR1 as MDHEN and CDR2 as SYDVKM. CDR3 length: 15 residues. The CDR3 loop reads CASKVAGYSYNEQFF. For the CDR3, the DNA is TGTGCCAGCAAAGTGGCGGGCTACTCCTACAATGAGCAGTTCTTC.

V gene TRBV6-1 combines with J gene TRBJ2-7; D is ambiguous. Germline V gives CDR1 MNHNS, CDR2 SASEGT. CDR3 length equals 13 residues. With 1 base removed from V and 5 bases from J, the gap between germline ends came to 9 bases. Written as DNA, the CDR3 is TGTGCCAGCAGTGAAGTTGGCGGCGACGAGCAGTACTTC. Its translation: CASSEVGGDEQYF.

The chain carries TRBV6-1 and TRBJ1-6; maybe TRBD1 (6 bases). Deletions cut 1 base from V and 9 bases from J, with 16 bases between. The CDR3 consists of 16 residues. The germline CDR1 and CDR2 sequences are MNHNS and SASEGT. CDR3 sequence (DNA): TGTGCCAGCAGTGAAGAGGGGGACGTATTGGGTTCACCCCTCCACTTT. Protein product: CASSEEGDVLGSPLHF.

This clone has only a few counts. The chain combines TRBV6-5 with TRBJ2-2, with no clear D. V was shortened by 5 bases and J by 7 bases, with 17 bases between the two germline ends. Germline V gives CDR1 MNHEY, CDR2 SVGAGI. This CDR3 is 15 amino acids long. The DNA for the CDR3 is TGTGCCAGCAGTCCTTCCTTCGGAGATGGCGGGGAGCTGTTTTTT. It codes for CASSPSFGDGGELFF.

This clone came up once. The chain has TRBV28 and TRBJ1-5; D gene ambiguous. With 3 bases removed from V and 0 bases from J, the gap between germline ends came to 9 bases. Germline V lookup: CDR1 MDHEN, CDR2 SYDVKM. This CDR3 contains 15 residues. The CDR3 loop reads CASSFQPYSNQPQHF. The CDR3 bases are TGTGCCAGCAGTTTTCAACCGTATAGCAATCAGCCCCAGCATTTT.